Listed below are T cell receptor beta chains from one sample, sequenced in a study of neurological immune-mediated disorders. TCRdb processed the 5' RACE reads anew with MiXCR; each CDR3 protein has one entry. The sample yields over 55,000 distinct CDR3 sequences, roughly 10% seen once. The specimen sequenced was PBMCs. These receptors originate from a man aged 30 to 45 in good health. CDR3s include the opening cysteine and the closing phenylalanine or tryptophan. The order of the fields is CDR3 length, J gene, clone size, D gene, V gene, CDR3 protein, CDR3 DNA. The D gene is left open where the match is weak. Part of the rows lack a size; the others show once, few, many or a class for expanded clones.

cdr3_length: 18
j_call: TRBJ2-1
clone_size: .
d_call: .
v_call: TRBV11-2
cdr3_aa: CTSSLDWRQPGDYNEQFF
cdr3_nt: TGTACCAGCAGCTTAGATTGGCGACAACCCGGGGACTACAATGAGCAGTTCTTC

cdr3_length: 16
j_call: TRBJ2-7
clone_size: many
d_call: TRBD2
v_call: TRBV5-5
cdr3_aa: CASSLGDSGNPYEQYF
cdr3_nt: TGTGCCAGCAGCTTGGGGGATAGCGGGAATCCCTACGAGCAGTACTTC

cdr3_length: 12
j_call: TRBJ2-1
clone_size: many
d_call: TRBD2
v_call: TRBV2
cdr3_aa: CASQREGREQFF
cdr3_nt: TGTGCCAGTCAGCGGGAGGGCCGTGAGCAGTTCTTC

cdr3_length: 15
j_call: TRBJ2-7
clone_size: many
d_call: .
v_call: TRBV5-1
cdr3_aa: CASSWGGGSSYEQYF
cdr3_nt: TGCGCCAGCAGCTGGGGGGGCGGGAGCTCCTACGAGCAGTACTTC

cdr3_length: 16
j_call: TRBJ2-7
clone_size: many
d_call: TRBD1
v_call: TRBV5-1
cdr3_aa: CASSRSQGAISYEQYF
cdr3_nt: TGCGCCAGCAGTCGATCACAGGGGGCCATCTCCTACGAGCAGTACTTC

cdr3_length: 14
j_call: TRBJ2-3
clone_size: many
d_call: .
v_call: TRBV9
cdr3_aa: CASSVDGITDTQYF
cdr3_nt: TGTGCCAGCAGCGTTGACGGGATAACAGATACGCAGTATTTT

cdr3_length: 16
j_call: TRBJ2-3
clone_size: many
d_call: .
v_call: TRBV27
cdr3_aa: CASSPLGTRSTDTQYF
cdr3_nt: TGTGCCAGCAGTCCCCTCGGGACAAGAAGCACAGATACGCAGTATTTT

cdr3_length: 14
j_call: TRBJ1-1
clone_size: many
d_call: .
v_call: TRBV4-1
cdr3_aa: CASSQGRRDTEAFF
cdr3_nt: TGCGCCAGCAGCCAAGGTCGACGGGACACTGAAGCTTTCTTT

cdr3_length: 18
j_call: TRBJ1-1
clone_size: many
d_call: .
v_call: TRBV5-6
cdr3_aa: CASSLTPPAGQGNTEAFF
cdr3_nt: TGCGCCAGCAGCTTGACTCCCCCAGCGGGCCAGGGGAACACTGAAGCTTTCTTT

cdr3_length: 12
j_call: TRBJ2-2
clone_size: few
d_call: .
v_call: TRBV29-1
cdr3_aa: CSARGNTGELFF
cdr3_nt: TGCAGCGCGCGGGGCAACACCGGGGAGCTGTTTTTT

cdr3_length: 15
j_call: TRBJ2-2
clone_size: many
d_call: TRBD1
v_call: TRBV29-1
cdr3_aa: CSVESRQGNTGELFF
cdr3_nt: TGCAGCGTTGAGTCGAGACAGGGTAACACCGGGGAGCTGTTTTTT

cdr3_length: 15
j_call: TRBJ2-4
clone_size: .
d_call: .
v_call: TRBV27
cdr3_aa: CASSFGGLAKNIQYF
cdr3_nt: TGTGCCAGCAGTTTTGGCGGACTAGCCAAAAACATTCAGTACTTC

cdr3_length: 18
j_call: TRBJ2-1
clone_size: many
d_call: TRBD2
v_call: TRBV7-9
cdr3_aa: CASSPPPGVAGDFDEQFF
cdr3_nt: TGTGCCAGCAGCCCACCCCCCGGGGTAGCGGGAGATTTCGATGAGCAGTTCTTC

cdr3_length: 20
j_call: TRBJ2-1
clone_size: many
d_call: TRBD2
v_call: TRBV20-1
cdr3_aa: CSARTGTSGSGTVSYNEQFF
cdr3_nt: TGCAGTGCTCGAACCGGGACTAGCGGGTCGGGCACTGTTTCCTACAATGAGCAGTTCTTC

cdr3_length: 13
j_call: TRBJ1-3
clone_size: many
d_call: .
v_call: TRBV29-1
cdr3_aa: CSVLKSTGNTIYF
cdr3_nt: TGCAGCGTCCTTAAGAGTACTGGAAACACCATATATTTT

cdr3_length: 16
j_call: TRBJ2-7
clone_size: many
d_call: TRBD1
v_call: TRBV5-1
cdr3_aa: CASRPDNTGGAYEQYF
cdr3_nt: TGCGCCAGCAGGCCGGATAATACAGGGGGCGCCTACGAGCAGTACTTC

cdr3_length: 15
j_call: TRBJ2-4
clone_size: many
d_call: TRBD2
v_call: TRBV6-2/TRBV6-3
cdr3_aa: CASSPRREWENIQYF
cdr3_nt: TGTGCCAGCAGTCCTCGGCGGGAGTGGGAGAACATTCAGTACTTC

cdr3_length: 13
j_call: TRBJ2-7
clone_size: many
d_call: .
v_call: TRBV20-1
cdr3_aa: CSARMGSSYEQYF
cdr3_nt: TGCAGTGCTCGGATGGGGAGCTCCTACGAGCAGTACTTC

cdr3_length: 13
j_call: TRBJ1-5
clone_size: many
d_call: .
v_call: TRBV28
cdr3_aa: CASSLLRSQPQHF
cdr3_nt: TGTGCCAGCAGTTTATTGCGGAGCCAGCCCCAGCATTTT

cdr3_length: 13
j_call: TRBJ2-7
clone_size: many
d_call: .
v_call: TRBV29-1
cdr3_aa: CSVQGLFSYEQYF
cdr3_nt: TGCAGCGTACAGGGCCTCTTCTCCTACGAGCAGTACTTC

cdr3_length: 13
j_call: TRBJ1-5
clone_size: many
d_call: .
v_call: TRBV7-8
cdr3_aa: CASSTQGYQPQHF
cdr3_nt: TGTGCCAGCAGCACCCAGGGTTATCAGCCCCAGCATTTT

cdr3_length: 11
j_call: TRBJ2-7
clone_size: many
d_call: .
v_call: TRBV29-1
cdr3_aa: CSVSTTYEQYF
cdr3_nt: TGCAGCGTCTCTACAACCTACGAGCAGTACTTC

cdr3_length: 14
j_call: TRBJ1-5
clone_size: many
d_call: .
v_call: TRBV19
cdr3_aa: CASSRGAPNQPQHF
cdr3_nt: TGTGCCAGTAGCAGGGGAGCACCGAATCAGCCCCAGCATTTT

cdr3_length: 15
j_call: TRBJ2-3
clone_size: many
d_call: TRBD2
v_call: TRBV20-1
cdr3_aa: CSARRASGSPDTQYF
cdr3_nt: TGCAGTGCTAGACGGGCTAGCGGGAGCCCAGATACGCAGTATTTT

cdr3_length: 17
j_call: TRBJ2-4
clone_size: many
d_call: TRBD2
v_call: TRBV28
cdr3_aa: CASSRLGLAGGGGIQYF
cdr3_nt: TGTGCCAGCAGCCGCCTCGGACTAGCGGGAGGGGGGGGCATCCAGTACTTC

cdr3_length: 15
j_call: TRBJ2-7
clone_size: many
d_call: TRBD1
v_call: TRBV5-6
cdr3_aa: CASSPVGQTNYEQYF
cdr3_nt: TGTGCCAGCAGCCCCGTGGGACAGACAAACTACGAGCAGTACTTC

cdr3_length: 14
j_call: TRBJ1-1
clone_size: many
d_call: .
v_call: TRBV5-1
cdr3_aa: CASSPFGSGGEAFF
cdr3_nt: TGCGCCAGCAGCCCCTTCGGTTCAGGCGGCGAAGCTTTCTTT

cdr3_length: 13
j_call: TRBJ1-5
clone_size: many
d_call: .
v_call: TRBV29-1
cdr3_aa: CSVSETSNQPQHF
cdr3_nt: TGCAGCGTTTCAGAGACAAGCAATCAGCCCCAGCATTTT

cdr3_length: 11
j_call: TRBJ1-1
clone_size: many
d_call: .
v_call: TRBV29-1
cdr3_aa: CSVATNTEAFF
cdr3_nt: TGCAGCGTTGCAACGAACACTGAAGCTTTCTTT

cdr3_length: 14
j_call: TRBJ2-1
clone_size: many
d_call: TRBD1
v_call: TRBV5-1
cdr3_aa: CASSPGQPYNEQFF
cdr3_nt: TGCGCCAGCAGCCCGGGACAGCCATACAATGAGCAGTTCTTC

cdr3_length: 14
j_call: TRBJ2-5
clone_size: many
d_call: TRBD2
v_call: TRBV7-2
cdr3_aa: CASSLVGGGETQYF
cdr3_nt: TGTGCCAGCAGCCTCGTGGGCGGGGGAGAGACCCAGTACTTC

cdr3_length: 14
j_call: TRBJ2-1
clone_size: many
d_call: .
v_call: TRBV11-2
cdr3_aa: CASSLLGGSDEQFF
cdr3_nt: TGTGCCAGCAGCTTACTTGGAGGGAGCGATGAGCAGTTCTTC